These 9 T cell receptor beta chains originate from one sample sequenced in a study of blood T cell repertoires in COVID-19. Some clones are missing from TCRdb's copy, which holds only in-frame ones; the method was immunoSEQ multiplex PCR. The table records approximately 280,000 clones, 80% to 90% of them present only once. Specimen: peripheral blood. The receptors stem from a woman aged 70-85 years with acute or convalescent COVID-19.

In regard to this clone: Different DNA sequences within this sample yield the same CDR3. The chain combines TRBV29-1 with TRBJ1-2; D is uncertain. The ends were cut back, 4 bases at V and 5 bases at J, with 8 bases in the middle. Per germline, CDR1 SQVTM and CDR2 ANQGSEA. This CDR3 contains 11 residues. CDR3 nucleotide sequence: TGCAGCGTTGGAGGTGTTTATGGCTACACCTTC. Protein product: CSVGGVYGYTF.

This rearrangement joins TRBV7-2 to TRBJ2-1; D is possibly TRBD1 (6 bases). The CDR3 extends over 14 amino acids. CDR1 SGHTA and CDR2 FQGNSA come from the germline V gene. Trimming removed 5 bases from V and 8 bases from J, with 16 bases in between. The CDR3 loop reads CASSPPGARDEQFF. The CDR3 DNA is TGTGCCAGCAGCCCTCCAGGGGCCAGGGATGAGCAGTTCTTC.

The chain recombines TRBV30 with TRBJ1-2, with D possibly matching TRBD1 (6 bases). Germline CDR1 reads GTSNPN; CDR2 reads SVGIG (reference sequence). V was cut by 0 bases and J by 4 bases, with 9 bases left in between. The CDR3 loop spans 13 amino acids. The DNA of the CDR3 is TGTGCCTGGAGTGTAGGGGGTAGCTATGGCTACACCTTC. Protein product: CAWSVGGSYGYTF.

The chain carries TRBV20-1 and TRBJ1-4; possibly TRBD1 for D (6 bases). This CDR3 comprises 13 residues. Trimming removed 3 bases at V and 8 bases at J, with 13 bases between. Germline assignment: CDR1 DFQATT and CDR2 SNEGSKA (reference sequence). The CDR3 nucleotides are TGCAGTGCTAGTTCAGGGGTGGGGGAAAAACTGTTTTTT. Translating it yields CSASSGVGEKLFF.

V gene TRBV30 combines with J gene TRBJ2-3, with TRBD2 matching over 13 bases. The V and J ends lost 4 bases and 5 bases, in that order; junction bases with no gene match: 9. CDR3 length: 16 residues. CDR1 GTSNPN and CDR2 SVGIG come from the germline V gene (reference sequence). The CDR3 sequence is CAWTPLLAGGVDTQYF. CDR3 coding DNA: TGTGCCTGGACTCCTCTACTAGCGGGGGGGGTAGATACGCAGTATTTT.

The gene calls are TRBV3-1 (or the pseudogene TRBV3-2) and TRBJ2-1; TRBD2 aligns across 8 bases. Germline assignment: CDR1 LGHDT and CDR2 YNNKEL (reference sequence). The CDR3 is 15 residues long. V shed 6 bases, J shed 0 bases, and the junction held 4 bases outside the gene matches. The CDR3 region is CASRRSGSSYNEQFF. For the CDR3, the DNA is TGTGCCAGCAGGCGAAGCGGGAGCTCCTACAATGAGCAGTTCTTC.

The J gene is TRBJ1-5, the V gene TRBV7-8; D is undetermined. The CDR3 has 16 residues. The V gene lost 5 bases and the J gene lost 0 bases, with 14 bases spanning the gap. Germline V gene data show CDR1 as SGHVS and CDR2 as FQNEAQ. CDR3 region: CASSTSPGFSNQPQHF. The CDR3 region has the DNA TGTGCCAGCAGCACTAGTCCAGGCTTTAGCAATCAGCCCCAGCATTTT. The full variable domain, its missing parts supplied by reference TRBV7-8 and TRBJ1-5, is GAGVSQSPRYKVAKRGQDVALRCDPISGHVSLFWYQQALGQGPEFLTYFQNEAQLDKSGLPSDRFFAERPEGSVSTLKIQRTQQEDSAVYLCASSTSPGFSNQPQHFGDGTRLSIL.

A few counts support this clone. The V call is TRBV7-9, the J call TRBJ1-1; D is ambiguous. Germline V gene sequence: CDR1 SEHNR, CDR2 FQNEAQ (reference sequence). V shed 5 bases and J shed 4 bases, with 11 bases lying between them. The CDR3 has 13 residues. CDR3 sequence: CASSTADFTEAFF. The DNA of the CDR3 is TGTGCCAGCAGCACGGCGGACTTCACTGAAGCTTTCTTT.

Here the CDR3 reads CASSLGTDGANVLTF. The CDR3 region has the DNA TGTGCCAGCAGCTTAGGGACAGATGGGGCCAACGTCCTGACTTTC. The rearrangement links TRBV7-3 to TRBJ2-6; 7 bases fit TRBD1. The CDR3 covers 15 residues. Germline CDR1 reads SGHTA; CDR2 reads FQGTGA. V shed 2 bases and J 3 bases; nucleotides not matched to a gene: 1.